This TCR beta chain was recorded in a study of breast tumors, draining lymph nodes, adjacent tissues. Study-wide points: Tumors had less TCR diversity than lymph nodes, more than nontumor tissue. Luminal-like breast cancer showed significantly higher tumor–nontumor repertoire similarity than basal-like. Data only fit, rather than demonstrated, lymph node origin of most tumor T cells. Findings are consistent with lymph node origin and intratumoral expansion of most tumor T cells.

TCRdb processed the multiplex PCR reads anew with MiXCR; each CDR3 protein has one entry. The sample carries approximately 52,000 distinct CDR3 sequences, 42% recorded once. This clonotype came up many times. Its antigen is unidentified. There are 15 residues in the CDR3. With 0 bases removed from V and 4 bases from J, the gap between germline ends came to 14 bases. CDR1 and CDR2 (germline): SGDLS, YYNGEE. The chain couples TRBV9 to TRBJ2-7; weak D call: TRBD2 (6 bases). Source material: breast tumor tissue. This TCR was sampled from a female donor with breast cancer. Some clones in this sample may be carry-over from other donors' samples. CDR3 sequence reads: CASSVGGGPGYEQYF. CDR3 bases: TGTGCCAGCAGCGTAGGCGGAGGGCCGGGATACGAGCAGTACTTC.